The next 20 T cell receptor beta chains were all read from a single sample in a study of cytomegalovirus exposure and HLA in healthy donors. Amplification used 60 Vbeta primers and 13 Jbeta primers. Using immunoSEQ multiplex PCR, the repertoire was profiled, and TCRdb retains in-frame clones only, with some absent. This sample carries 130,000 to 150,000 clones, about three quarters of them seen once, and the ten largest clones take 2.5% to 3.5%. Material for sequencing was PBMCs. The receptors shown here come from a man in his forties or fifties in good health and CMV-seropositive.

The genes are TRBV7-6 and TRBJ2-7; D uncertain. The CDR3 runs 14 residues. Per germline, CDR1 SGHVS and CDR2 FNYEAQ. V gave up 6 bases and J gave up 0 bases, with 12 bases separating them. DNA for the CDR3: TGTGCCAGCAGTTTGGGCAGCTTCTCCTACGAGCAGTACTTC. Amino acids: CASSLGSFSYEQYF.

The genes are TRBV19 and TRBJ2-2, with TRBD2 identical over 9 bases. This CDR3 has 16 residues. The V gene's germline CDR1 is LNHDA and CDR2 SQIVND (reference sequence). J gave up 4 bases and V 8 bases, and 11 bases lay outside the gene matches. The CDR3 here is CASGWIAGEITGELFF. In DNA, the CDR3 is TGTGCCAGTGGTTGGATAGCGGGAGAGATCACCGGGGAGCTGTTTTTT.

V usage is TRBV5-1 and J usage is TRBJ2-1; 11 nucleotides match TRBD2. The CDR3 loop spans 16 amino acids. CDR1 is SGHRS, CDR2 YFSETQ, per germline. V shed 4 bases, J shed 10 bases, and the junction held 13 bases outside the gene matches. The CDR3 nucleotides read TGCGCCAGCAGCCTTATAGCGGGAGGGCCATCGGAAGAGCAGTTCTTC. Encoded protein: CASSLIAGGPSEEQFF.

The V call is TRBV5-4, the J call TRBJ2-1, with 8 bases identical to TRBD2. The CDR3 covers 15 residues. Germline assignment: CDR1 SGHNT and CDR2 YYREEE (reference sequence). J lost 1 base, V lost 3 bases, and 3 bases had no gene match. CDR3 sequence reads: CASSSGLGSYNEQFF. CDR3 bases: TGTGCCAGCAGCTCGGGACTAGGTTCCTACAATGAGCAGTTCTTC.

This chain joins TRBV11-1 and TRBJ2-2; 9 bases map to TRBD1. Germline assignment: CDR1 SGHAT and CDR2 FQDESV (reference sequence). This CDR3 is built from 15 residues. V lost 8 bases to trimming and J lost 0 bases; unmatched junction nucleotides: 4. Here the CDR3 DNA reads TGTGCCAGCCACCGGGACAGGGCGAACACCGGGGAGCTGTTTTTT. It encodes CASHRDRANTGELFF.

The chain recombines TRBV19 with TRBJ1-2, with no clear D. The V end was cut by 4 bases, the J end by 8 bases, with 14 bases between. The CDR3 is made up of 13 amino acids. The germline gives CDR1 LNHDA, CDR2 SQIVND (reference sequence). CDR3 residues: CASSTGRRRGYTF. The DNA of the CDR3 is TGTGCCAGTAGTACGGGTCGGCGGCGCGGCTACACCTTC. Filled out from reference TRBV19 and TRBJ1-2, the complete variable domain reads DGGITQSPKYLFRKEGQNVTLSCEQNLNHDAMYWYRQDPGQGLRLIYYSQIVNDFQKGDIAEGYSVSREKKESFPLTVTSAQKNPTAFYLCASSTGRRRGYTFGSGTRLTVV.

The V call is TRBV28, the J call TRBJ1-4; D gene unclear. The CDR3 has 12 amino acids. V lost 2 bases and J 7 bases, leaving 5 bases between the germline ends. Germline V lookup: CDR1 MDHEN, CDR2 SYDVKM. CDR3: CASSLLLEKLFF. The CDR3 DNA reads as TGTGCCAGCAGTTTACTTCTTGAAAAACTGTTTTTT.

This clone was recorded once. The V gene is TRBV7-2, the J gene TRBJ2-3, with 9 bases that match TRBD2. The germline CDR1 and CDR2 sequences are SGHTA and FQGNSA. This CDR3 spans 17 amino acids. The J segment lost 0 bases and the V segment lost 0 bases, leaving 4 bases of the junction unmatched. The CDR3 loop reads CASSLARSGGSTDTQYF. DNA for the CDR3: TGTGCCAGCAGCTTAGCGCGTAGCGGGGGTAGCACAGATACGCAGTATTTT.

The rearrangement links TRBV6-6 to TRBJ2-5; 9 bases align to TRBD1. Germline CDR1 MNHNY, CDR2 SVGAGI (reference sequence). The CDR3 sequence is 14 residues long. V dropped 5 bases and J dropped 5; count of bases not matched to a gene: 6. In DNA form, the CDR3 reads TGTGCCAGCAGTAAACAGGGGGCCTGGGAGACCCAGTACTTC. Translated: CASSKQGAWETQYF.

This chain uses TRBV10-2 with TRBJ2-2; 7 bases are a match to TRBD2. Germline CDR1 and CDR2: WSHSY and SAAADI. The V and J ends lost 5 bases and 8 bases, in that order; junction bases with no gene match: 5. This CDR3 comprises 13 residues. The CDR3 reads CASSRLALGELFF. CDR3 DNA sequence: TGCGCCAGCAGTCGACTAGCCCTAGGGGAGCTGTTTTTT.

The chain is built from TRBV7-9 and TRBJ1-1; 10 nucleotides align to TRBD1. The germline V gene encodes CDR1 SEHNR and CDR2 FQNEAQ (reference sequence). This CDR3 has 16 residues. The ends lost 2 bases at V and 3 bases at J; junction bases unmatched: 6. CDR3: CASSLSSGQGYTEAFF. The CDR3 nucleotides read TGTGCCAGCAGCTTATCTTCGGGACAGGGGTACACTGAAGCTTTCTTT. Drawing the rest from reference TRBV7-9 and TRBJ1-1, the complete variable domain is DTGVSQNPRHKITKRGQNVTFRCDPISEHNRLYWYRQTLGQGPEFLTYFQNEAQLEKSRLLSDRFSAERPKGSFSTLEIQRTEQGDSAMYLCASSLSSGQGYTEAFFGQGTRLTVV.

This chain connects TRBV30 to TRBJ1-3; TRBD1 matches at 9 bases. Germline V gene sequence: CDR1 GTSNPN, CDR2 SVGIG (reference sequence). This CDR3 comprises 15 residues. V dropped 0 bases and J dropped 4; count of bases not matched to a gene: 4. The CDR3 loop is CAWSVTGGRGNTIYF. DNA for the CDR3: TGTGCCTGGAGTGTTACAGGGGGCCGCGGAAACACCATATATTTT.

The count of this clone is one. This chain connects TRBV27 to TRBJ1-6; TRBD1 matches 7 bases. CDR1 is MNHEY, CDR2 SMNVEV, per germline (reference sequence). J was trimmed by 6 bases and V by 5 bases; bases with no gene match: 4. The CDR3 has 14 amino acids. The CDR3 here is CASSRGQVNSPLHF. Here the CDR3 DNA reads TGTGCCAGCAGTAGGGGGCAGGTTAATTCACCCCTCCACTTT.

The V call is TRBV19, the J call TRBJ2-1, with 7 bases that match TRBD2. CDR3 length equals 12 residues. Germline V gene lookup returns CDR1 LNHDA and CDR2 SQIVND (reference sequence). CDR3 residues: CATGGTYNEQFF. CDR3 DNA: TGTGCGACGGGAGGTACCTACAATGAGCAGTTCTTC.

This clone was recorded only once. The rearrangement uses TRBV7-2 and TRBJ1-2; a weak D match, TRBD1 (6 bases). Germline CDR1 is SGHTA and CDR2 is FQGNSA. The CDR3 runs 14 residues. V lost 4 bases and J lost 2, with 11 bases in between. The DNA for the CDR3 is TGTGCCAGCAGCTCCCAACAGGGAAACTATGGCTACACCTTC. This sequence encodes CASSSQQGNYGYTF. Variable domain in full (rest from reference TRBV7-2 and TRBJ1-2): GAGVSQSPSNKVTEKGKDVELRCDPISGHTALYWYRQSLGQGLEFLIYFQGNSAPDKSGLPSDRFSAERTGGSVSTLTIQRTQQEDSAVYLCASSSQQGNYGYTFGSGTRLTVV.

The chain couples TRBV7-8 to TRBJ1-1; D perhaps matches TRBD1 (5 bases). This CDR3 is 13 amino acids long. Germline V gene sequence: CDR1 SGHVS, CDR2 FQNEAQ. Trimming stripped 4 bases from V and 1 base from J, with 7 bases between. Written as DNA, the CDR3 is TGTGCCAGCAGCTCACAGGAGAACACTGAAGCTTTCTTT. Its protein is CASSSQENTEAFF.

This chain links TRBV19 with TRBJ2-7; 10 bases are a match to TRBD1. Germline CDR1 reads LNHDA; CDR2 reads SQIVND (reference sequence). V gave up 2 bases and J gave up 5 bases; unmatched junction bases: 6. CDR3 length equals 15 residues. The CDR3 spells CASSIWGTGDNEQYF. In nucleotides, the CDR3 is TGTGCCAGTAGTATATGGGGGACAGGGGACAACGAGCAGTACTTC.

Only one count was recorded for this clone. This chain joins TRBV28 and TRBJ2-3, with D possibly being TRBD1 (6 bases). The CDR3 sequence is 16 residues long. V lost 5 bases, J lost 2 bases, and 17 bases lay in between. Germline-derived CDR1 and CDR2 are MDHEN and SYDVKM. DNA of the CDR3: TGTGCCAGCAGTGCTGCCTCGACAGGAAACACAGATACGCAGTATTTT. It yields the protein CASSAASTGNTDTQYF.

The gene calls are TRBV7-2 and TRBJ2-1; D not resolved. The ends were cut back, 1 base at V and 4 bases at J, with 11 bases in the middle. The CDR3 runs 15 residues. CDR1 is SGHTA and CDR2 is FQGNSA in the germline V gene. CDR3 coding DNA: TGTGCCAGCAGCTTAGTACAATATGCTTACAATGAGCAGTTCTTC. It encodes CASSLVQYAYNEQFF.

This chain connects TRBV2 to TRBJ2-1; 8 bases are shared with TRBD2. Germline CDR1 SNHLY, CDR2 FYNNEI. The trim removed 6 bases at V and 6 bases at J, leaving 16 bases unmatched. The CDR3 extends over 17 amino acids. CDR3 bases: TGTGCCAGCAGCGAACTGATCCCCGGGACTAGGGGCAATGAGCAGTTCTTC. Amino acids: CASSELIPGTRGNEQFF.